The rows below give T cell receptor beta chains drawn from one sample of a study of blood T cell repertoires in COVID-19. Clones were sequenced by immunoSEQ multiplex PCR, and TCRdb holds only the in-frame ones, with some missing. The profile shows some 250,000 clones, 80% to 90% of them singletons. The sequencing input was PBMCs or T cells enriched from blood (not recorded which). The receptors derive from a man between 18 and 29 years old who had recovered from COVID-19. Each CDR3 is given with its conserved first and last residue. D genes are given only for firm matches. The size entry is marked missing in some rows and otherwise reads once, few, many or a size class.

TGTGCCAGCAGCCAAGGCGGCGGCTGGGGCTACACCTTC,CASSQGGGWGYTF,TRBJ1-2,-,TRBV3-1/TRBV3-2,-
TGTGCCTGGAGTGTCCGGACTAGCGGGGGTGAGACCCAGTACTTC,CAWSVRTSGGETQYF,TRBJ2-5,-,TRBV30,TRBD2
TGTGCCAGCTCATCGGACAGGGGGATCGAAAAACTGTTTTTT,CASSSDRGIEKLFF,TRBJ1-4,-,TRBV18,TRBD1
TGCAGCGCCGGAGCAGGGGACTCCTACGAGCAGTACTTC,CSAGAGDSYEQYF,TRBJ2-7,once,TRBV29-1,-
TGCGCCAGCAGTAGTTCCGGGTCCCCTGGCGGCCAGTACTTC,CASSSSGSPGGQYF,TRBJ2-7,-,TRBV5-1,-
TGCGCCAGCAGCAAGGGACAGATGAACACTGAAGCTTTCTTT,CASSKGQMNTEAFF,TRBJ1-1,-,TRBV5-1,TRBD1
TGTGCCAGCACTAGGGACAGATTACTTCAAGAGACCCAGTACTTC,CASTRDRLLQETQYF,TRBJ2-5,-,TRBV2,TRBD1
TGTGCCAGTGTACAAACAGGGGAAGGCCCTTTTGCTTTCTTT,CASVQTGEGPFAFF,TRBJ1-1,-,TRBV19,TRBD1
TGTGCCAGCAGCCTGGGACTCCAAGAGACCCAGTACTTC,CASSLGLQETQYF,TRBJ2-5,-,TRBV3-1/TRBV3-2,-
TGTGCCAGCAGTCCTCGGACAGGGGCATATGGCTACACCTTC,CASSPRTGAYGYTF,TRBJ1-2,-,TRBV27,TRBD1
TGTGCCAGCAGTTATCGAGGGACAGGCTATGGCTACACCTTC,CASSYRGTGYGYTF,TRBJ1-2,-,TRBV7-2,TRBD1
TGTGCCAGCAGCGACACAAGGGGCACCGGGGAGCTGTTTTTT,CASSDTRGTGELFF,TRBJ2-2,-,TRBV7-9,-
TGTGCCAGCAGCTCGCCCAAAGGGACAGAAATATACTATGGCTACACCTTC,CASSSPKGTEIYYGYTF,TRBJ1-2,-,TRBV5-6,TRBD1
TGCGCCAGCAGCTTAGGGACAGGCCAAGAGACCCAGTACTTC,CASSLGTGQETQYF,TRBJ2-5,-,TRBV5-1,TRBD1
TGTGCCAGCAGTTGGGGGGGCACAGATACGCAGTATTTT,CASSWGGTDTQYF,TRBJ2-3,-,TRBV12-3/TRBV12-4,-
TGTGCCAGCAGCTTGGGTACGGCTAGCTCGAGGGAGCAGTACTTC,CASSLGTASSREQYF,TRBJ2-7,few,TRBV5-4,-
TGTGCCAGCAGCTACGGACAGGGAAGTGGGGCCCAGCATTTT,CASSYGQGSGAQHF,TRBJ1-5,few,TRBV7-2,TRBD1
TGCGCCAGCAGGGACAGGGAAAGCCCCTACGAGCAGTACTTC,CASRDRESPYEQYF,TRBJ2-7,-,TRBV10-2,TRBD1
TGTGCCAGCAGCAAATTAGGGACAGGGGGCCTTGACACCGGGGAGCTGTTTTTT,CASSKLGTGGLDTGELFF,TRBJ2-2,-,TRBV3-1/TRBV3-2,TRBD1
TGTGCCAGCAGCCCATCTAGCACCCTGATGTTGGAGCAGTACTTC,CASSPSSTLMLEQYF,TRBJ2-7,-,TRBV7-2,-
TGTGCCAGTAGCGATTCCGGGACTAGCGGCTCCTACGAGCAGTACTTC,CASSDSGTSGSYEQYF,TRBJ2-7,-,TRBV19,TRBD2
TGTGCCAGCAGCGCCCGGGACAGGGGTCTCTCTGGAAACACCATATATTTT,CASSARDRGLSGNTIYF,TRBJ1-3,-,TRBV9,TRBD1
TGTGCCAGCGGACGGGGTGTGGGCTCCTACGAGCAGTACTTC,CASGRGVGSYEQYF,TRBJ2-7,many,TRBV5-8,-
TGTGCCAGCAGCTTTGGACAGGGTTCCCATGGCTACACCTTC,CASSFGQGSHGYTF,TRBJ1-2,once,TRBV5-6,TRBD1
TGTGCCAGTAGTATGGGGGACAGGGACTCTGGAGGCTACACCTTC,CASSMGDRDSGGYTF,TRBJ1-2,-,TRBV19,TRBD1
TGTGCCAGCAGTGACCCTAGCGGGGGGGCCTACGAGCAGTACTTC,CASSDPSGGAYEQYF,TRBJ2-7,-,TRBV6-2/TRBV6-3,TRBD2
TGTGCCAGCACCTCGACCGGGGTTAGTGGTGGCTACACCTTC,CASTSTGVSGGYTF,TRBJ1-2,-,TRBV3-1/TRBV3-2,-
TGTGCCAGCAGCCAAGGGGACAACTACGAGCAGTACTTC,CASSQGDNYEQYF,TRBJ2-7,-,TRBV4-2,-
TGTGCCAGCAGCAAAGGATCCGGGAGTAGCTATGGCTACACCTTC,CASSKGSGSSYGYTF,TRBJ1-2,-,TRBV11-3,-
TGTGCCAGCAGCTTGGCTGTAGCGGGACCGACGGATGAGCAGTTCTTC,CASSLAVAGPTDEQFF,TRBJ2-1,-,TRBV5-6,TRBD2
TGTGCCAGCAGCCCAGGGACTAGCGAATACTACGAGCAGTACTTC,CASSPGTSEYYEQYF,TRBJ2-7,-,TRBV7-8,TRBD2
TGTGCCAGCAGCTTAGCCGGGACTATATCCTACGAGCAGTACTTC,CASSLAGTISYEQYF,TRBJ2-7,few,TRBV11-2,TRBD2
TGTGCCATCAGTGAGTCACCCGTACAAACAGAAAATTCACCCCTCCACTTT,CAISESPVQTENSPLHF,TRBJ1-6,-,TRBV10-3,-
TGTGCCTGGAGTAATCTAATCTCTGGAAACACCATATATTTT,CAWSNLISGNTIYF,TRBJ1-3,-,TRBV30,-
TGTGCCAGCAGCTCGGGACAGGGGAACTATGGCTACACCTTC,CASSSGQGNYGYTF,TRBJ1-2,-,TRBV28,TRBD1
TGTGCCTGGAGTGGACATACAGGGCTCCGGGAAAAACTGTTTTTT,CAWSGHTGLREKLFF,TRBJ1-4,-,TRBV30,-
TGTGCCAGCAGCCAAGACAGCGGGAGAATTGGCGAGCAGTACTTC,CASSQDSGRIGEQYF,TRBJ2-7,-,TRBV3-1/TRBV3-2,TRBD2
TGCGCCAGCAGCATACCGGTACAGGGGGTTGAAAAACTGTTTTTT,CASSIPVQGVEKLFF,TRBJ1-4,few,TRBV5-1,TRBD1
TGTGCCAGCAGCCCCCCCGTTAGCAGATTGAACACTGAAGCTTTCTTT,CASSPPVSRLNTEAFF,TRBJ1-1,-,TRBV28,-
TGCGCCAGCAGCCCCGACGGGATTTATAATTCACCCCTCCACTTT,CASSPDGIYNSPLHF,TRBJ1-6,-,TRBV5-1,-
TGTGCCAGCAGCCAGGCAGGGACAGAGATGAACACTGAAGCTTTCTTT,CASSQAGTEMNTEAFF,TRBJ1-1,-,TRBV4-2,TRBD1
TGTGCCATCAGTGAGTCGAAATCCCGTCAGGGCCTAAATTCACCCCTCCACTTT,CAISESKSRQGLNSPLHF,TRBJ1-6,-,TRBV10-3,-
TGTGCCAGCAGTCAAGGACTAGCGGGGACGAACACCGGGGAGCTGTTTTTT,CASSQGLAGTNTGELFF,TRBJ2-2,-,TRBV28,TRBD2
TGTGCCAGCAGCCCGGAGATTTGGCAGTTCTTC,CASSPEIWQFF,TRBJ2-1,-,TRBV12-3/TRBV12-4,-
TGTGCCAGCAGCCAAGCAGGCAGGGGGAGCAACCAAGAGACCCAGTACTTC,CASSQAGRGSNQETQYF,TRBJ2-5,-,TRBV3-1/TRBV3-2,TRBD1
TGTGCCACCGGGAGACTAGCGGGGAGGAACTCCTACAATGAGCAGTTCTTC,CATGRLAGRNSYNEQFF,TRBJ2-1,few,TRBV19,TRBD2
TGCGCCAGCAGCTTTGGGCCTAACACTGAAGCTTTCTTT,CASSFGPNTEAFF,TRBJ1-1,once,TRBV5-1,-